A selection of T cell receptor beta chains follows, all from one sample in a study of technical replicates of blood from several donors. Here immunoSEQ multiplex PCR was the method, and the copy in TCRdb shows in-frame clones only, minus some. The repertoire has over 25,000 clones, around 90% of them found once; the top ten carry under 5%. The sample was PBMCs. Receptors originate from a human donor in good health. Some clones in this sample may be carry-over from other donors' samples. Both conserved end residues are part of each CDR3. A D gene is named only where the DNA matches it firmly. Size is omitted from some rows. Given values are once, few, many or a class for expanded clones.

V gene	clone size	J gene	D gene	CDR3 protein	CDR3 DNA
TRBV9	NA	TRBJ1-2	NA	CASSEQGLYGYTF	TGTGCCAGCAGCGAACAGGGTCTTTATGGCTACACCTTC
TRBV7-3	NA	TRBJ2-1	NA	CASSLQGHEQFF	TGTGCCAGCAGCTTACAGGGGCATGAGCAGTTCTTC
TRBV4-3	NA	TRBJ1-6	TRBD1	CASSRDSNSPLHF	TGCGCCAGCAGTCGGGACAGTAATTCACCCCTCCACTTT
TRBV11-1	NA	TRBJ2-3	TRBD1	CASSLATGFTDTQYF	TGTGCCAGCAGCTTAGCGACAGGGTTCACAGATACGCAGTATTTT
TRBV7-2	NA	TRBJ2-5	NA	CASSLGLAEETQYF	TGTGCCAGCAGCTTAGGGTTAGCTGAGGAGACCCAGTACTTC
TRBV5-1	NA	TRBJ2-1	NA	CASSLALGATDNEQFF	TGCGCCAGCAGCTTGGCCTTAGGGGCGACCGACAATGAGCAGTTCTTC
TRBV2	NA	TRBJ2-5	NA	CASSETGVRETQYF	TGTGCCAGCAGTGAAACGGGGGTCCGAGAGACCCAGTACTTC
TRBV23-1	NA	TRBJ2-7	NA	CAAPILDRNEQYF	TGCGCAGCCCCCATATTGGACAGAAACGAGCAGTACTTC
TRBV4-3	NA	TRBJ2-1	TRBD2	CASSQDSGRGGNEQFF	TGCGCCAGCAGCCAAGATAGCGGGCGGGGGGGCAATGAGCAGTTCTTC
TRBV5-6	NA	TRBJ2-5	TRBD2	CASSLDYRLAGGETQYF	TGTGCCAGCAGCTTGGACTATAGACTAGCTGGGGGAGAGACCCAGTACTTC
TRBV27	once	TRBJ2-7	TRBD1	CASSRTGTGGAYEQYF	TGTGCCAGCAGCAGGACCGGGACAGGTGGGGCCTACGAGCAGTACTTC
TRBV7-2	NA	TRBJ1-1	NA	CASTDYMNTEAFF	TGTGCCAGCACCGATTACATGAACACTGAAGCTTTCTTT
TRBV2	NA	TRBJ1-1	NA	CASRALALTGTEAFF	TGTGCCAGCAGGGCCCTTGCCCTCACGGGCACTGAAGCTTTCTTT
TRBV7-9	NA	TRBJ2-3	TRBD2	CASSPTSGGTDTQYF	TGTGCCAGCAGCCCAACTAGCGGGGGTACAGATACGCAGTATTTT
TRBV18	few	TRBJ2-2	TRBD2	CASSPRAGTNTGELFF	TGTGCCAGCTCACCAAGAGCGGGAACGAACACCGGGGAGCTGTTTTTT
TRBV7-8	NA	TRBJ2-7	NA	CASSLTAPTYEQYF	TGTGCCAGCAGCTTAACTGCGCCCACCTACGAGCAGTACTTC
TRBV7-9	few	TRBJ1-6	NA	CASSPGGLNNSPLHF	TGTGCCAGCAGCCCCGGCGGACTAAATAATTCACCCCTCCACTTT
TRBV4-2	NA	TRBJ2-2	TRBD1	CASTRDRTTGELFF	TGTGCCAGCACCCGGGACAGAACTACCGGGGAGCTGTTTTTT
TRBV5-1	once	TRBJ2-7	NA	CASSPEPSYEQYF	TGCGCCAGCAGCCCGGAGCCTTCCTACGAGCAGTACTTC
TRBV4-2	NA	TRBJ1-1	NA	CASSQDFGRPSTEAFF	TGTGCCAGCAGCCAAGATTTCGGCAGGCCGAGCACTGAAGCTTTCTTT
TRBV30	NA	TRBJ1-1	TRBD1	CAWSDAYRGKTEAFF	TGTGCCTGGAGTGACGCCTACAGGGGAAAAACTGAAGCTTTCTTT
TRBV9	NA	TRBJ1-2	NA	CASSALYGYTF	TGTGCCAGCAGCGCCCTCTATGGCTACACCTTC
TRBV4-3	NA	TRBJ1-2	TRBD1	CASSQDRSPEIGQALAWGYTF	TGCGCCAGCAGCCAAGATCGGTCCCCGGAGATTGGACAGGCCCTGGCGTGGGGCTACACCTTC
TRBV5-4	NA	TRBJ2-3	NA	CASSYTGLVRGDTQYF	TGTGCCAGCAGCTACACGGGACTTGTTCGGGGAGATACGCAGTATTTT
TRBV6-4	NA	TRBJ2-3	NA	CASSDLRDTQYF	TGTGCCAGCAGTGACCTCAGAGATACGCAGTATTTT
TRBV19	NA	TRBJ1-3	TRBD1	CASRKGRTGATGNTIYF	TGTGCCAGTAGGAAGGGGAGAACAGGGGCCACTGGAAACACCATATATTTT
TRBV30	NA	TRBJ2-7	TRBD2	CAWSVAGGYSYEQYF	TGTGCCTGGAGTGTAGCGGGAGGATACTCCTACGAGCAGTACTTC
TRBV19	NA	TRBJ2-7	NA	CASSMAGVEQYF	TGTGCCAGTAGTATGGCAGGGGTCGAGCAGTACTTC
TRBV18	NA	TRBJ2-3	TRBD2	CASSPPGPREGTDTQYF	TGTGCCAGCTCACCACCGGGGCCGCGGGAGGGAACAGATACGCAGTATTTT
TRBV6-1	NA	TRBJ1-2	NA	CASVGGGANYGYTF	TGTGCCAGCGTTGGCGGGGGGGCTAACTATGGCTACACCTTC
TRBV7-2	NA	TRBJ1-1	NA	CASSRAGQSAFF	TGTGCCAGCAGCCGAGCCGGACAGTCGGCTTTCTTT
TRBV6-6	NA	TRBJ1-5	TRBD1	CASRPGTGGPQPQHF	TGTGCCAGCAGACCCGGGACAGGGGGCCCCCAGCCCCAGCATTTT
TRBV2	NA	TRBJ2-1	NA	CASSDPKTTAYNEQFF	TGTGCCAGCAGTGACCCTAAAACCACAGCCTACAATGAGCAGTTCTTC
TRBV30	NA	TRBJ1-2	TRBD1	CAWSEPGGEGNYGYTF	TGTGCCTGGAGTGAGCCAGGGGGCGAGGGTAACTATGGCTACACCTTC
TRBV2	NA	TRBJ1-3	NA	CAILDTLNSGNTIYF	TGTGCCATCCTGGACACGTTAAACTCTGGAAACACCATATATTTT